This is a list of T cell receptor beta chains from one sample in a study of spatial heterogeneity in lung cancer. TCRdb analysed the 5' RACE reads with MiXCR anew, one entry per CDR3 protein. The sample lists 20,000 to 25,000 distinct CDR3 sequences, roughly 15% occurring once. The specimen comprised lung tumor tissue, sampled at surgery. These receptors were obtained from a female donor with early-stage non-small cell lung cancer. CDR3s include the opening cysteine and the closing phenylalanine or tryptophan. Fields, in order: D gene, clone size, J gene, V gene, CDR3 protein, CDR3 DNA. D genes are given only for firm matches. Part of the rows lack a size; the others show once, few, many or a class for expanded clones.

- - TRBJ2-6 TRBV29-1 CSVITRGTGANVLTF TGCAGCGTCATTACCAGGGGAACTGGGGCCAACGTCCTGACTTTC
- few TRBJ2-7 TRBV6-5 CASNAQGGSYEQYF TGTGCCAGCAATGCGCAAGGGGGCTCCTACGAGCAGTACTTC
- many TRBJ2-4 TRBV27 CASSPGLAKNIQYF TGTGCCAGCAGTCCCGGACTAGCCAAAAACATTCAGTACTTC
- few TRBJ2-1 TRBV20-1 CSARRTAYYNEQFF TGCAGTGCTAGACGGACAGCCTACTACAATGAGCAGTTCTTC
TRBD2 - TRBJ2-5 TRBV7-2 CASSFSNAGGPSMRKTQYF TGTGCCAGCAGCTTTAGCAACGCGGGAGGGCCAAGTATGAGAAAGACCCAGTACTTC
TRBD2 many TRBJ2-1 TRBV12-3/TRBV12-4 CASSSSGVYNEQFF TGTGCCAGCAGTTCTAGCGGGGTCTACAATGAGCAGTTCTTC
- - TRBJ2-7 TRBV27 CASSPTGYYEQYF TGTGCCAGCAGCCCCACAGGCTACTACGAGCAGTACTTC
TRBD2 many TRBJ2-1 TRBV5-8 CASSLVGSYAGGTYNEQFF TGTGCCAGCAGCTTGGTTGGGTCTTATGCGGGAGGCACCTACAATGAGCAGTTCTTC
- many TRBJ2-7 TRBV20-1 CSARGLVEQYF TGCAGTGCTAGGGGGTTGGTTGAGCAGTACTTC
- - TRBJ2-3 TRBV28 CASTSSGSDTDTQYF TGTGCCAGCACAAGTTCCGGGTCTGACACAGATACGCAGTATTTT